These T cell receptor beta chains were read from a single sample in a study of monozygotic twins with inflammatory bowel disease. TCRdb reprocessed the 5' RACE reads and keeps a single row for each CDR3 protein, giving no DNA. The table for this sample gives 310,000 or so distinct CDR3 sequences. Sequenced material: blood. The source is a human donor with ulcerative colitis or Crohn's disease, or a healthy co-twin of an affected twin (not recorded which). Each CDR3 is given with its conserved first and last residue.

v_gene	j_gene	CDR3aa
TRBV4-3	TRBJ1-2	CASSQDRGQHYGYTF
TRBV9	TRBJ2-7	CASSPRTGEDEQYF
TRBV20-1	TRBJ2-4	CSARPSGSIAKNIQYF
TRBV29-1	TRBJ2-1	CSVEDPEPGHYNEQFF
TRBV10-3	TRBJ1-5	CAISEDRVGAQHF
TRBV5-5	TRBJ2-3	CASSPGLHTDTQYF
TRBV3-1	TRBJ2-7	CASSLSSAVYEQYF
TRBV11-2	TRBJ2-1	CASSAITSGSHDEQFF
TRBV2	TRBJ2-2	CASSSEGANTGELFF
TRBV11-2	TRBJ2-1	CASSSLRGREQFF
TRBV23-1	TRBJ2-2	CASIITRELFF
TRBV20-1	TRBJ2-2	CSAPPPGLAGVPTGELFF
TRBV5-1	TRBJ1-3	CASSLEPGGTIYF
TRBV4-2	TRBJ1-5	CASSQEGQDNQPQHF
TRBV19	TRBJ2-2	CASSIDRGQTELFF
TRBV27	TRBJ1-1	CASSLLGRPEAFF
TRBV14	TRBJ2-1	CASSPWTSVTYNEQFF
TRBV27	TRBJ2-7	CASSLFSRAEQYF
TRBV3-1	TRBJ2-1	CASSHRLAGGTAEQFF
TRBV5-1	TRBJ1-2	CASRLDRDNGYTF
TRBV19	TRBJ2-2	CASSIHKGNTGELFF
TRBV13	TRBJ1-2	CASSLEGNNYGYTF
TRBV5-1	TRBJ1-4	CASSLSEKGNEKLFF
TRBV5-1	TRBJ2-1	CASSLTTDGGHTQFF